One and the same sample provided the 4 T cell receptor beta chains below, sequenced in a study of blood T cell repertoires in COVID-19. Profiling relied on immunoSEQ multiplex PCR, and the TCRdb table lists in-frame clones only, not all of them. The data show roughly 200,000 clones, 87% seen once. Input material: PBMCs or T cells enriched from blood (not recorded which). These receptor sequences come from a man between 18 and 29 years old with acute COVID-19.

V and J are TRBV2 and TRBJ2-7, with 7 bases lining up with TRBD2. This CDR3 comprises 13 residues. J gave up 4 bases and V 6 bases, and 6 bases lay outside the gene matches. Germline-derived CDR1 and CDR2 are SNHLY and FYNNEI. Here the CDR3 reads CASRTGAGYEQYF. The CDR3 DNA reads TGTGCCAGCAGGACTGGAGCGGGGTACGAGCAGTACTTC.

CDR3 residues: CASSQALGGPGYGYTF. Written as DNA, the CDR3 is TGTGCCAGCAGCCAAGCCCTAGGGGGCCCCGGCTATGGCTACACCTTC. The rearrangement joins TRBV14 to TRBJ1-2, with 7 bases matching TRBD1. The CDR3 runs to 16 residues. Germline loops: CDR1 SGHDN, CDR2 FVKESK. Losses at the gene ends were 1 base for V and 4 bases for J; bases not matched to a gene: 9.

This chain joins TRBV4-2 and TRBJ2-5; weak D call: TRBD2 (6 bases). The CDR3 runs to 17 residues. The ends were cut back, 4 bases at V and 1 base at J, with 19 bases in the middle. The germline gives CDR1 LGHNA, CDR2 YNFKEQ. CDR3 sequence reads: CASSPRLAGGVQETQYF. The CDR3 coding sequence is TGTGCCAGCAGCCCTCGCCTTGCAGGCGGGGTCCAAGAGACCCAGTACTTC.

V and J are TRBV19 and TRBJ1-5; D is unclear. V gave up 3 bases and J gave up 0 bases, with 12 bases separating them. Germline CDR1 LNHDA, CDR2 SQIVND (reference sequence). The CDR3 runs to 16 residues. CDR3 region: CASSIFQSISNQPQHF. CDR3 sequence (DNA): TGTGCCAGTAGTATTTTCCAGTCCATTAGCAATCAGCCCCAGCATTTT.